This T cell receptor beta chain was retrieved from a study of blood T cell repertoires in COVID-19. Whole-study context: Nucleic acid was either cDNA or gDNA, and it came from T cells, B-cell-depleted T cells, or PBMCs.

Assignments of participants to cohorts depended upon their own reported clinical history. Before being deemed recovered, Cohort 3 donors had two negative PCRs, clearance, or symptom resolution. With respect to this clone: Other nucleotide sequences from this sample produce the same CDR3.

Trimming left V 6 bases short and J 4 bases short, with 4 bases between. The length of the CDR3 is 11 residues. Germline CDR1 reads MNHEY; CDR2 reads SMNVEV (reference sequence). Authors' analysis steps: Amplified reference gene primers provided the basis for estimating nucleated cell counts. Sequencing was performed with immunoSEQ multiplex PCR; in TCRdb, only in-frame clones are kept and a portion is missing. From that table come the V and J calls and clone size; the DNA was used to work out D and trimming. Among about 280,000 clones, 85% were seen once, and the ten largest hold 2% to 3%. This receptor was taken from a woman aged 50 to 60 who had recovered from COVID-19. The sample consisted of PBMCs or T cells enriched from blood (not recorded which). The J gene is TRBJ2-1, the V gene TRBV27; no definite D call. CDR3 nucleotides: TGTGCCAGCAGCAGGTACAATGAGCAGTTCTTC. Translation gives CASSRYNEQFF.